The present TCR beta chain was sequenced within a study of blood T cell repertoires in COVID-19 (dated by TCRdb to the early 2020s). General notes on the study: Collaborator samples came from the United States, Italy and Spain and covered acute and convalescent phases of COVID-19. The material from the prospective study consisted of cDNA or gDNA derived from T cells, B-cell-depleted T cells, or PBMCs. The dataset comprised deeply sampled blood TCRbeta repertoires from subjects exposed to, actively infected with, or recovered from COVID-19. The repertoires were released in a freely available public database intended as a resource for research on the immune response to SARS-CoV-2. The samples were drawn from the first 160 participants of the ongoing ImmuneRACE study and from 950 to 1,500 subjects provided by 6 global collaborators. A de-identified subject ID, COVID-19 status, age in years and sex were almost always included in the sample metadata. Where available, HLA class I and class II types were taken from metadata supplied by the sample provider and were not determined by assay-based typing.

This clone came up once. Its antigen remains undetermined. No much larger clone exists at a distance of one base, and base qualities are not known. The germline V gene (reference sequence) provides CDR1 LNHNV and CDR2 YYDKDF. Counted from cysteine to phenylalanine, this CDR3 has 14 amino acids. Of the read, only the CDR3 DNA is kept; its 42 bases are in frame from base 1. At the junction V is shortened by 0 bases and J by 5 bases, with 11 bases in between. The immunoSEQ Assay, a bias-controlled multiplex PCR, was used to amplify TCRbeta CDR3 regions from genomic DNA. Regarding the original processing steps: The number of nucleated cells in each sample was estimated by amplification of reference gene primers within the assay. To quantify the absolute abundance of each unique TCRbeta CDR3 rearrangement, sequence reads were collapsed and filtered. Productive Simpson clonality was computed per sample as the square root of Simpson's diversity index over productive rearrangements. Here the immuneACCESS table is served through TCRdb, limited to in-frame sequences with V and J called. Missing clones are a known gap in these copies; in checked studies unresolved V genes cover under half, and the rest lacks a known reason. V and J calls and clone size follow that table, whereas D and trimming were derived from the DNA. This sample gives around 70,000 clones in total; about 89% of them show up just once. Around 0.6% of the sample lies in the top ten.

Here is what the overall study found, with its caveats: The quantity of clinical and demographic metadata differed by source and by participant and was supplied without curation.

Each collaborating institution followed its own protocols to collect whole blood in K2EDTA tubes. For TCRbeta analysis, collaborators shipped samples in one of three forms: frozen whole blood, isolated PBMCs, or DNA extracted from either of those sample types. This receptor was obtained from a man between 60 and 75 years old with acute or convalescent COVID-19. The V and J segments used are TRBV15 and TRBJ2-7; no D gene is confidently identified. Material: peripheral blood. DNA sequence: TGTGCCACCAGCAGAGATAGTGCGACAAACGAGCAGTACTTC. It translates as CATSRDSATNEQYF.